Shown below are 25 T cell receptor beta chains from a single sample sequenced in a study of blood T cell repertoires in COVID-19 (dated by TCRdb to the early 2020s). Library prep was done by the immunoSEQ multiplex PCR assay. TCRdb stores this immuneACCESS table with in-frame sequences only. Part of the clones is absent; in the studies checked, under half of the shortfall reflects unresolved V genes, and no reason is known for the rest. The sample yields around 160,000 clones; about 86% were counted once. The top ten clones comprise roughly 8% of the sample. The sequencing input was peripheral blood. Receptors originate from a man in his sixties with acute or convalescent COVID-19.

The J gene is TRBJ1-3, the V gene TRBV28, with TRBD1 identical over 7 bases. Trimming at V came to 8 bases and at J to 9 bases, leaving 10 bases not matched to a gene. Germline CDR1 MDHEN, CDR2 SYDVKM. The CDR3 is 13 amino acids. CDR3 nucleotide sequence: TGTGCCAGCCGGGACAGCCTACTTGGCACCATATATTTT. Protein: CASRDSLLGTIYF.

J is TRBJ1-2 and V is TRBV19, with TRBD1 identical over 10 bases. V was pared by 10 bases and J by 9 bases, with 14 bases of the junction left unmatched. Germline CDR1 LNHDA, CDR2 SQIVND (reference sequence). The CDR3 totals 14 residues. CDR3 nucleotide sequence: TGTGCCACCATCAATCGGGGACAGGGGATGCGCTACACCTTC. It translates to CATINRGQGMRYTF. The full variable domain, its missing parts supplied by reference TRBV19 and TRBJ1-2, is DGGITQSPKYLFRKEGQNVTLSCEQNLNHDAMYWYRQDPGQGLRLIYYSQIVNDFQKGDIAEGYSVSREKKESFPLTVTSAQKNPTAFYLCATINRGQGMRYTFGSGTRLTVV.

CDR3 loop: CASSFAINYGYTF. The CDR3 coding sequence is TGTGCCAGCAGTTTCGCGATTAACTATGGCTACACCTTC. J is TRBJ1-2 and V is TRBV28; D unclear. Germline values: CDR1 MDHEN, CDR2 SYDVKM. The V end was cut by 3 bases, the J end by 1 base, with 6 bases between. CDR3 length equals 13 residues.

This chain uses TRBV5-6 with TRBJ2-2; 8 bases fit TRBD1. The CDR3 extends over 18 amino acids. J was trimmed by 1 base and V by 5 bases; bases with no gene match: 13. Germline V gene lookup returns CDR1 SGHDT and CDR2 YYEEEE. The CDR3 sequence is CASRYCGPQGENTGELFF. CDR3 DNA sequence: TGTGCCAGCAGGTATTGTGGGCCACAGGGGGAGAACACCGGGGAGCTGTTTTTT.

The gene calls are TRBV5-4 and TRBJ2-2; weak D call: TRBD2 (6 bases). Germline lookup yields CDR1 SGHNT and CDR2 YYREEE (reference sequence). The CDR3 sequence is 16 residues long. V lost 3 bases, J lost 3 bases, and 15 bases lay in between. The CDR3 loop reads CASSSGSRGDTGELFF. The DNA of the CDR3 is TGTGCCAGCAGCTCCGGGAGCCGAGGGGACACCGGGGAGCTGTTTTTT.

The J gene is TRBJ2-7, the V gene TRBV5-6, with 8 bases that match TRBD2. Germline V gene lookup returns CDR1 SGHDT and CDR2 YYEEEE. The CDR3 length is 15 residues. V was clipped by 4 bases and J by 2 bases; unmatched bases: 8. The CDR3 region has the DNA TGTGCCAGCAGCCGGGCGGTTAGCGGGACCTACGAGCAGTACTTC. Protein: CASSRAVSGTYEQYF.

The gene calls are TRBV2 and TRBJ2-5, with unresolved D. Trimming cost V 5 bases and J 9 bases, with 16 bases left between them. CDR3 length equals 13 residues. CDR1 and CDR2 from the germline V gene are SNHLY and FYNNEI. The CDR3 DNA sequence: TGTGCCAGCAGTTTGGCCCTCAGGAATGCCCAGTACTTC. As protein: CASSLALRNAQYF. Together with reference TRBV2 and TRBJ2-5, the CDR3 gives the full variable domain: EPEVTQTPSHQVTQMGQEVILRCVPISNHLYFYWYRQILGQKVEFLVSFYNNEISEKSEIFDDQFSVERPDGSNFTLKIRSTKLEDSAMYFCASSLALRNAQYFGPGTRLLVL.

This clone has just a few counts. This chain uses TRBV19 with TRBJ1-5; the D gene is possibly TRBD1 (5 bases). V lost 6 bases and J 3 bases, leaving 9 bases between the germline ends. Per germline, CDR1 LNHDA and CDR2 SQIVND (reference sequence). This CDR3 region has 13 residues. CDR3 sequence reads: CASRSRANQPQHF. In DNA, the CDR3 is TGTGCCAGTAGGTCCAGGGCCAATCAGCCCCAGCATTTT. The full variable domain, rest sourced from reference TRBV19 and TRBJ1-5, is DGGITQSPKYLFRKEGQNVTLSCEQNLNHDAMYWYRQDPGQGLRLIYYSQIVNDFQKGDIAEGYSVSREKKESFPLTVTSAQKNPTAFYLCASRSRANQPQHFGDGTRLSIL.

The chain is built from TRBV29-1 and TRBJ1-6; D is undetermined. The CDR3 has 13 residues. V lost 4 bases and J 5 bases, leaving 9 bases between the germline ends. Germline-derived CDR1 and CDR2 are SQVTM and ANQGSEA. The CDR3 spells CSVGEGNNSPLHF. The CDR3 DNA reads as TGCAGCGTTGGTGAGGGAAATAATTCACCCCTCCACTTT.

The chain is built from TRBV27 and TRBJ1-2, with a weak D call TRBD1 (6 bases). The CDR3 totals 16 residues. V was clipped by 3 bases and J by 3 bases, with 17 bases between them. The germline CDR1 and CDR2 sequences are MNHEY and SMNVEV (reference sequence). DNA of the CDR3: TGTGCCAGCAGTTTCACCTCCAGGGGATCTTACTATGGCTACACCTTC. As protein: CASSFTSRGSYYGYTF.

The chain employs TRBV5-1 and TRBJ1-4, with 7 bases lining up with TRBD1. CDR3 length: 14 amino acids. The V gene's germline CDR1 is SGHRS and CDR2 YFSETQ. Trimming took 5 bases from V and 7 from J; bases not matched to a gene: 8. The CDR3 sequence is CASRMGRGFEKLFF. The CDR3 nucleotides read TGCGCCAGCAGGATGGGCAGGGGGTTTGAAAAACTGTTTTTT.

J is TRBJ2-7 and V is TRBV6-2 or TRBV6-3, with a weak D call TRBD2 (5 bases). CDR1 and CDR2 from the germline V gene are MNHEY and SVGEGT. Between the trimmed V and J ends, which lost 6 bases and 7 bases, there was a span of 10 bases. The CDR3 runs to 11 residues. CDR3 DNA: TGTGCCAGCAGCTCGGGGTGGGAGCAGTACTTC. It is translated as CASSSGWEQYF.

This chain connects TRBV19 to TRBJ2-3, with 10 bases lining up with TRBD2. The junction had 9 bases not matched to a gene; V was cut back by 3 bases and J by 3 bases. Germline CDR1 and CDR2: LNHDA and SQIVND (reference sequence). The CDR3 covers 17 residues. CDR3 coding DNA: TGTGCCAGTAGTATTTGGCTAGCGGGAGAGTTTACAGATACGCAGTATTTT. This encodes CASSIWLAGEFTDTQYF.

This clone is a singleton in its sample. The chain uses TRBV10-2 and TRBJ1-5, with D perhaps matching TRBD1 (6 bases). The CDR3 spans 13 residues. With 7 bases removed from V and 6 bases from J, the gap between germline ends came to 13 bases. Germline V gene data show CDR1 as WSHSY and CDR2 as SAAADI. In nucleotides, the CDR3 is TGCGCCAGCACCTCAGGGGAAGGTCAGCCCCAGCATTTT. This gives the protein CASTSGEGQPQHF.

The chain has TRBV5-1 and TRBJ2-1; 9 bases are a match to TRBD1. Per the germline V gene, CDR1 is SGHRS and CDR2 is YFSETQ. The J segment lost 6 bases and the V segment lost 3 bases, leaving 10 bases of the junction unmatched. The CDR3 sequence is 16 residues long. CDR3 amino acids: CASSSGGTGRSNEQFF. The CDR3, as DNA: TGCGCCAGCAGCTCAGGAGGGACAGGGAGGTCCAATGAGCAGTTCTTC.

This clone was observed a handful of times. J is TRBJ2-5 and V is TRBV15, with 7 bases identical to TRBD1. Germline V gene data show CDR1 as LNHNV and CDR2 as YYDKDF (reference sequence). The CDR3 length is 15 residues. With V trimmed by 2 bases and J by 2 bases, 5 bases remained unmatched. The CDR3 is CATSRTGTAQETQYF. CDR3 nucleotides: TGTGCCACCAGCAGAACAGGGACAGCTCAAGAGACCCAGTACTTC.

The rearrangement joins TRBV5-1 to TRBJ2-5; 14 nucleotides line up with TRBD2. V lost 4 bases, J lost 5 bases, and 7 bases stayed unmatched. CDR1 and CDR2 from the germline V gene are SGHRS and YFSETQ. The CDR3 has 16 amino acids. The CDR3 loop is CASSAGGLAGGETQYF. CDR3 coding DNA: TGCGCCAGCAGCGCAGGCGGACTAGCGGGAGGTGAGACCCAGTACTTC.

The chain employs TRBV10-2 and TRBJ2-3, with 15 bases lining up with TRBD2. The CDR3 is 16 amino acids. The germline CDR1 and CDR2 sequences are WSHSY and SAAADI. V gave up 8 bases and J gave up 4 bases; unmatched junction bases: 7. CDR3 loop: CASGGLAGGKADTQYF. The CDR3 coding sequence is TGCGCCAGCGGCGGACTAGCGGGAGGGAAGGCAGATACGCAGTATTTT.

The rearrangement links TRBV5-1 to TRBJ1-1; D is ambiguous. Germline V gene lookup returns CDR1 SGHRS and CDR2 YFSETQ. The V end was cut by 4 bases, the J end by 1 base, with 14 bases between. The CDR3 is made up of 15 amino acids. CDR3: CASSPDPAGNTEAFF. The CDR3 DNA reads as TGCGCCAGCAGCCCCGACCCGGCAGGGAACACTGAAGCTTTCTTT. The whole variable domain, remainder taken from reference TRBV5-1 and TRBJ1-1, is KAGVTQTPRYLIKTRGQQVTLSCSPISGHRSVSWYQQTPGQGLQFLFEYFSETQRNKGNFPGRFSGRQFSNSRSEMNVSTLELGDSALYLCASSPDPAGNTEAFFGQGTRLTVV.

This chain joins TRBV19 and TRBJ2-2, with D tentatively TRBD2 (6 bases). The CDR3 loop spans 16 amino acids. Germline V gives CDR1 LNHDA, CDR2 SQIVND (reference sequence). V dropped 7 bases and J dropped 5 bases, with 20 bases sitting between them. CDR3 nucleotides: TGTGCCAGTACCAACGGCGGGACGGGAGCGACCGGGGAGCTGTTTTTT. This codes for CASTNGGTGATGELFF.

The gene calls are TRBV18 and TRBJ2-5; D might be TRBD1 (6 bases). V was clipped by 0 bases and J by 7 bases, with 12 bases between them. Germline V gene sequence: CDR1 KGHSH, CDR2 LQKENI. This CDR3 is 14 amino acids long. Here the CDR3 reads CASSPPFDRLTQYF. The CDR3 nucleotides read TGTGCCAGCTCACCACCTTTTGACAGGTTGACCCAGTACTTC.

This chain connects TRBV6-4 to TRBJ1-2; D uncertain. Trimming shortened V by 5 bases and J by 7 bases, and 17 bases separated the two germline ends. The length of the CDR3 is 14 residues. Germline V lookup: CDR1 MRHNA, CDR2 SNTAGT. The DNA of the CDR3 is TGTGCCAGCAGTCCCCAGGCCCAAATCCGTGGCTACACCTTC. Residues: CASSPQAQIRGYTF.

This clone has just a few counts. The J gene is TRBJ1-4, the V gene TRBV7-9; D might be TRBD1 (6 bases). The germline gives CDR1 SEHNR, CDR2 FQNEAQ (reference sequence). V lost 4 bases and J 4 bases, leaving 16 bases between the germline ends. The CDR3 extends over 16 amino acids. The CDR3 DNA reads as TGTGCCAGCAGCTACCTTACAGGGACGGTTAATGAAAAACTGTTTTTT. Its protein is CASSYLTGTVNEKLFF.

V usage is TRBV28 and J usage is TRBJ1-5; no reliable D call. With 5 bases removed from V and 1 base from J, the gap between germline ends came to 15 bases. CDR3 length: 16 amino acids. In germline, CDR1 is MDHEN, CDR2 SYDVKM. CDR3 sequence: CASSLLAGGSNQPQHF. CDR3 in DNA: TGTGCCAGCAGTCTGCTGGCGGGCGGGAGCAATCAGCCCCAGCATTTT.

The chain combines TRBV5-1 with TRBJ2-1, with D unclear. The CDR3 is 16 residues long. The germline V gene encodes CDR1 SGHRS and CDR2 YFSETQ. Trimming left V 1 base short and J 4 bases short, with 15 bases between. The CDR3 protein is CASSLSQRTEYNEQFF. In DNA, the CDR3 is TGCGCCAGCAGCTTGTCTCAGAGAACGGAGTACAATGAGCAGTTCTTC.